These 28 T cell receptor beta chains came from one sample sequenced in a study of siplizumab effects on memory and regulatory T cells. This table comes from immunoSEQ multiplex PCR, and its TCRdb copy is limited to in-frame clones, with some not included. The sample yields 62,000 or so clones, around four fifths seen once. The sequenced material came from memory CD4+ T cells sorted from blood. These receptors came from a human donor in good health.

This chain uses TRBV9 with TRBJ2-5, with a possible D match to TRBD2 (6 bases). Germline assignment: CDR1 SGDLS and CDR2 YYNGEE. Deletions cut 4 bases from V and 2 bases from J, with 18 bases between. The CDR3 covers 16 residues. In DNA form, the CDR3 reads TGTGCCAGCAGCCCCCACGGAGGGGCGTATCAAGAGACCCAGTACTTC. Translation: CASSPHGGAYQETQYF.

The chain links TRBV13 to TRBJ2-2, with 8 bases that match TRBD1. Germline CDR1 reads PRHDT; CDR2 reads FYEKMQ (reference sequence). The junction had 8 bases not matched to a gene; V was cut back by 5 bases and J by 3 bases. The CDR3 loop spans 16 amino acids. The CDR3 nucleotides are TGTGCCAGCAGCCTGAAACGGACAGGGCACACCGGGGAGCTGTTTTTT. This sequence encodes CASSLKRTGHTGELFF.

The gene calls are TRBV15 and TRBJ2-3; 8 positions match TRBD2. Germline trimming cut 0 bases from V and 8 bases from J; bases unmatched to any gene: 7. This CDR3 is built from 15 residues. Germline V CDR1 and CDR2: LNHNV, YYDKDF (reference sequence). The DNA of the CDR3 is TGTGCCACCAGCAGAGATACAGCGGGAGTAACTACGCAGTATTTT. This sequence encodes CATSRDTAGVTTQYF.

This CDR3 reads CASSLGFYGYTF. In DNA form, the CDR3 reads TGTGCCAGCAGCCTGGGATTTTATGGCTACACCTTC. The chain joins TRBV7-9 to TRBJ1-2; D unresolved. Germline CDR1 and CDR2: SEHNR and FQNEAQ (reference sequence). The germline V and J ends were trimmed by 5 bases and 5 bases, with 9 bases remaining between them. The CDR3 sequence is 12 residues long.

This chain uses TRBV2 with TRBJ1-2; TRBD1 matches 7 bases. This CDR3 is 15 amino acids long. Trimming took 5 bases from V and 4 from J; bases not matched to a gene: 10. Germline lookup yields CDR1 SNHLY and CDR2 FYNNEI. The CDR3 DNA sequence: TGTGCCAGCAGTCAGAGACAGGGAACGGGCTATGGCTACACCTTC. Translating gives CASSQRQGTGYGYTF. Based on the CDR3 plus reference TRBV2 and TRBJ1-2, the full variable domain is EPEVTQTPSHQVTQMGQEVILRCVPISNHLYFYWYRQILGQKVEFLVSFYNNEISEKSEIFDDQFSVERPDGSNFTLKIRSTKLEDSAMYFCASSQRQGTGYGYTFGSGTRLTVV.

The rearrangement joins TRBV25-1 to TRBJ2-1; 7 positions match TRBD1. The germline CDR1 and CDR2 sequences are MGHDK and SYGVNS. Trimming removed 3 bases from V and 1 base from J; junction bases left unmatched: 6. The CDR3 is made up of 16 amino acids. CDR3 coding DNA: TGTGCCAGCAGTGACGTACAGGGGACATCCTACAATGAGCAGTTCTTC. It is translated as CASSDVQGTSYNEQFF.

The table lists this clone with a few counts. This sequence joins TRBV7-9 and TRBJ1-2; D unclear. The germline CDR1 and CDR2 sequences are SEHNR and FQNEAQ (reference sequence). This CDR3 region has 12 residues. V lost 0 bases, J lost 4 bases, and 3 bases lay in between. The CDR3 protein is CASSLARYGYTF. CDR3 DNA: TGTGCCAGCAGCTTAGCCCGCTATGGCTACACCTTC.

The chain employs TRBV12-2 and TRBJ2-7. TRBV12-2 is designated a pseudogene. This CDR3 has 16 residues. CDR3 sequence: CASRCDREGLFYEQYF. CDR3 DNA: TGTGCAAGTCGCTGTGACAGGGAGGGGCTTTTTTACGAGCAGTACTTC.

V gene TRBV2 combines with J gene TRBJ1-6; the D gene is possibly TRBD1 (5 bases). The CDR3 totals 15 residues. V was pared by 6 bases and J by 6 bases, with 15 bases between. CDR1 SNHLY and CDR2 FYNNEI come from the germline V gene. CDR3 loop: CASRTGGTVNSPLHF. The DNA of the CDR3 is TGTGCCAGCAGAACCGGTGGGACTGTTAATTCACCCCTCCACTTT.

The V and J genes are TRBV27 and TRBJ2-1, with TRBD2 identical over 9 bases. The germline V gene has CDR1 MNHEY and CDR2 SMNVEV (reference sequence). This CDR3 region has 14 residues. The V segment lost 2 bases and the J segment 8 bases; nucleotides outside the gene matches: 4. This CDR3 reads CASSLRGLADEQFF. CDR3 in DNA: TGTGCCAGCAGTTTACGGGGACTAGCTGATGAGCAGTTCTTC.

V gene TRBV7-2 combines with J gene TRBJ2-2, with 14 bases that match TRBD2. Germline trimming cut 7 bases from V and 4 bases from J; bases unmatched to any gene: 11. The CDR3 length is 18 residues. Germline V gives CDR1 SGHTA, CDR2 FQGNSA. The CDR3 loop is CASIPRGLAGAGTGELFF. CDR3 coding DNA: TGTGCCAGCATCCCCCGGGGACTAGCGGGGGCAGGCACCGGGGAGCTGTTTTTT.

The chain recombines TRBV6-5 with TRBJ2-7; no reliable D call. Trimming stripped 5 bases from V and 3 bases from J, with 14 bases between. This CDR3 has 14 residues. CDR1 is MNHEY, CDR2 SVGAGI, per germline. The CDR3 nucleotides read TGTGCCAGCAGTACTGGCGGTCTCCGCTACGAGCAGTACTTC. Translating gives CASSTGGLRYEQYF.

The chain carries TRBV6-5 and TRBJ1-2; 7 nucleotides match TRBD1. Germline V gene data show CDR1 as MNHEY and CDR2 as SVGAGI. CDR3 length: 15 amino acids. J lost 5 bases, V lost 6 bases, and 12 bases had no gene match. CDR3 DNA sequence: TGTGCCAGCAGGCCCGGACAGGACCCTTATTATGGCTACACCTTC. This encodes CASRPGQDPYYGYTF.

The gene calls are TRBV6-5 and TRBJ1-5, with D maybe TRBD1 (5 bases). V lost 7 bases and J lost 3, with 13 bases in between. CDR1 MNHEY and CDR2 SVGAGI come from the germline V gene. CDR3 length equals 14 residues. DNA for the CDR3: TGTGCCAGCATTGGGACGGTGATCAATCAGCCCCAGCATTTT. Its protein is CASIGTVINQPQHF.

The chain couples TRBV4-1 to TRBJ2-3; 11 bases agree with TRBD2. Germline CDR1 and CDR2: MGHRA and YSYEKL. This CDR3 has 17 amino acids. V lost 0 bases to trimming and J lost 4 bases; unmatched junction nucleotides: 6. In nucleotides, the CDR3 is TGCGCCAGCAGCCAAGATCGAGGTAGCGGGAGGGCAGATACGCAGTATTTT. Translation: CASSQDRGSGRADTQYF.

This chain connects TRBV15 to TRBJ2-1; D is possibly TRBD2 (5 bases). V was shortened by 8 bases and J by 0 bases, with 8 bases between the two germline ends. The CDR3 is 13 residues long. In germline, CDR1 is LNHNV, CDR2 YYDKDF (reference sequence). The CDR3 DNA follows: TGTGCCACCTTGGAGGACTCCTACAATGAGCAGTTCTTC. This gives the protein CATLEDSYNEQFF.

This chain connects TRBV27 to TRBJ1-4; 9 positions match TRBD1. Germline-derived CDR1 and CDR2 are MNHEY and SMNVEV (reference sequence). The CDR3 has 15 residues. J was trimmed by 6 bases and V by 5 bases; bases with no gene match: 7. The CDR3 bases are TGTGCCAGCAGTACATACAGGGGGCGTGATGAAAAACTGTTTTTT. This translates into CASSTYRGRDEKLFF.

This rearrangement joins TRBV18 to TRBJ1-1; D is possibly TRBD1 (5 bases). This CDR3 spans 15 amino acids. The V gene lost 3 bases and the J gene lost 1 base, with 12 bases spanning the gap. The germline V gene has CDR1 KGHSH and CDR2 LQKENI. CDR3 nucleotide sequence: TGTGCCAGCTCACCGCTTGGGACGGAGAACACTGAAGCTTTCTTT. This encodes CASSPLGTENTEAFF.

This chain connects TRBV5-1 to TRBJ1-1; tentatively, D is TRBD1 (5 bases). CDR1 and CDR2 (germline): SGHRS, YFSETQ. This CDR3 is 15 amino acids long. V gave up 4 bases and J gave up 7 bases, with 20 bases separating them. Here the CDR3 DNA reads TGCGCCAGCAGCCAACCCGGGAGCGGGGCTAATGAAGCTTTCTTT. It specifies CASSQPGSGANEAFF. The variable domain in full, with the rest retrieved from reference TRBV5-1 and TRBJ1-1, is KAGVTQTPRYLIKTRGQQVTLSCSPISGHRSVSWYQQTPGQGLQFLFEYFSETQRNKGNFPGRFSGRQFSNSRSEMNVSTLELGDSALYLCASSQPGSGANEAFFGQGTRLTVV.

The gene calls are TRBV5-1 and TRBJ2-5; 7 bases are a match to TRBD1. This CDR3 contains 15 residues. The V segment lost 5 bases and the J segment 2 bases; nucleotides outside the gene matches: 9. Germline CDR1 reads SGHRS; CDR2 reads YFSETQ. The CDR3 region is CASSKNPGQQETQYF. The CDR3 DNA reads as TGCGCCAGCAGTAAAAACCCGGGACAGCAAGAGACCCAGTACTTC.

Here the CDR3 DNA reads TGTGCCAGCAGCTTGCTGAGGTTCTCTGGAAACACCATATATTTT. Translated, it gives CASSLLRFSGNTIYF. The J gene is TRBJ1-3, the V gene TRBV5-6; no firm D call. Trimming pared 1 base from V and 0 bases from J, leaving 8 bases between. The CDR3 extends over 15 amino acids. Per germline, CDR1 SGHDT and CDR2 YYEEEE.

This chain connects TRBV7-9 to TRBJ2-2, with 8 bases that match TRBD2. Germline V lookup: CDR1 SEHNR, CDR2 FQNEAQ (reference sequence). V lost 0 bases to trimming and J lost 4 bases; unmatched junction nucleotides: 4. This CDR3 is 16 amino acids long. CDR3 bases: TGTGCCAGCAGCTTAGCTAGCGGGATTCTCACCGGGGAGCTGTTTTTT. Amino acid sequence: CASSLASGILTGELFF.

The gene calls are TRBV6-4 and TRBJ2-2, with D perhaps matching TRBD2 (6 bases). V gave up 8 bases and J gave up 5 bases, with 15 bases separating them. The CDR3 has 14 residues. Germline V gene data show CDR1 as MRHNA and CDR2 as SNTAGT. The CDR3 reads CASRDFSFTGELFF. The CDR3 DNA follows: TGTGCCAGCCGGGACTTTTCCTTTACCGGGGAGCTGTTTTTT.

V usage is TRBV2 and J usage is TRBJ1-2, with TRBD1 as a possible D gene (6 bases). This CDR3 region has 13 residues. V dropped 6 bases and J dropped 2 bases, with 10 bases sitting between them. Germline V gives CDR1 SNHLY, CDR2 FYNNEI. This CDR3 reads CASRGQLNYGYTF. CDR3 coding DNA: TGTGCCAGCAGGGGACAACTAAACTATGGCTACACCTTC.

The sample holds one count of this clone. This CDR3 is CASSYGGAANYGYTF. CDR3 sequence (DNA): TGTGCCAGCAGTTACGGCGGGGCCGCTAACTATGGCTACACCTTC. The chain recombines TRBV6-6 with TRBJ1-2; TRBD1 might be the D (5 bases). CDR3 length equals 15 residues. Trimming left V 2 bases short and J 0 bases short, with 10 bases between. CDR1 is MNHNY, CDR2 SVGAGI, per germline (reference sequence).

Ten or more counts support this clone. CDR3 sequence reads: CASSSGTGGFEQYF. The CDR3 DNA sequence: TGCGCCAGCAGCTCCGGGACAGGGGGCTTCGAGCAGTACTTC. This chain uses TRBV5-1 with TRBJ2-7; 12 nucleotides line up with TRBD1. With 3 bases clipped from V and 6 bases from J, the junction kept 4 bases outside the gene matches. CDR1 and CDR2 from the germline V gene are SGHRS and YFSETQ. The CDR3 length is 14 residues.

The V and J genes are TRBV7-8 and TRBJ2-5; D possibly corresponds to TRBD1 (5 bases). Trimming took off 5 bases at V and 1 base at J, with 8 bases between the two ends. Germline V gene sequence: CDR1 SGHVS, CDR2 FQNEAQ. The CDR3 has 13 residues. CDR3 loop: CASSLQVQETQYF. The CDR3 nucleotides read TGTGCCAGCAGCCTACAGGTCCAAGAGACCCAGTACTTC.

This chain connects TRBV10-3 to TRBJ1-2; D not certain. The germline V and J ends were trimmed by 7 bases and 5 bases, with 23 bases remaining between them. The CDR3 is made up of 16 amino acids. CDR1 and CDR2 (germline): ENHRY, SYGVKD. CDR3 sequence reads: CAITAVEGALLYGYTF. CDR3 in DNA: TGTGCCATCACCGCCGTTGAGGGCGCCTTACTATATGGCTACACCTTC.